The rows below give T cell receptor beta chains drawn from one sample of a study of blood T cell repertoires in COVID-19. Data came from immunoSEQ multiplex PCR; TCRdb stores just in-frame clones and leaves some out. The sample has roughly 250,000 clones, around 87% seen once. The sample comprised peripheral blood. The receptors were sampled from a man aged 55 to 70 who had recovered from COVID-19. The CDR3 runs from the conserved cysteine through the conserved F or W. The listing skips clone size in some rows; elsewhere it reads once, few, many or a size class.

size: NA
J: TRBJ1-6
length: 14
V: TRBV28
CDR3: CASSLGSYNSPLHF

size: NA
J: TRBJ1-5
length: 14
V: TRBV24-1
CDR3: CATSDLGHNQPQHF

size: once
J: TRBJ2-1
length: 14
V: TRBV27
CDR3: CASNPFTGGVEQFF

size: NA
J: TRBJ2-2
length: 16
V: TRBV5-5
CDR3: CASSLTSGRNTGELFF

size: NA
J: TRBJ2-7
length: 14
V: TRBV7-9
CDR3: CASSLDSRWYEQYF

size: NA
J: TRBJ1-1
length: 16
V: TRBV7-2
CDR3: CASSPSMGASDTEAFF

size: NA
J: TRBJ1-1
length: 13
V: TRBV5-4
CDR3: CASSLSTVPEAFF

size: NA
J: TRBJ2-7
length: 13
V: TRBV6-5
CDR3: CASSRGQAGEQYF

size: NA
J: TRBJ2-2
length: 16
V: TRBV9
CDR3: CASSVVTGGYTGELFF

size: once
J: TRBJ2-5
length: 14
V: TRBV3-1/TRBV3-2
CDR3: CASSQGGARETQYF

size: NA
J: TRBJ1-5
length: 16
V: TRBV7-8
CDR3: CASSLSPTGANQPQHF

size: NA
J: TRBJ2-2
length: 13
V: TRBV4-1
CDR3: CASSNRVDGELFF

size: NA
J: TRBJ2-1
length: 17
V: TRBV5-1
CDR3: CASTPPGLAGRGGEQFF

size: NA
J: TRBJ2-1
length: 15
V: TRBV7-9
CDR3: CASSPRTASYNEQFF

size: NA
J: TRBJ2-7
length: 11
V: TRBV30
CDR3: CAWSAWDRLTF

size: NA
J: TRBJ2-5
length: 14
V: TRBV5-1
CDR3: CASSLGPVQETQYF

size: NA
J: TRBJ1-2
length: 13
V: TRBV12-3/TRBV12-4
CDR3: CASSLTGIYGYTF

size: NA
J: TRBJ2-3
length: 15
V: TRBV14
CDR3: CASSQDGHLTDTQYF

size: NA
J: TRBJ2-2
length: 13
V: TRBV7-6
CDR3: CASSSTGGGELFF

size: NA
J: TRBJ2-3
length: 11
V: TRBV12-3/TRBV12-4
CDR3: CASSFWGAQYF

size: NA
J: TRBJ1-5
length: 13
V: TRBV24-1
CDR3: CATSQGPGQPQHF

size: NA
J: TRBJ1-6
length: 15
V: TRBV3-1/TRBV3-2
CDR3: CASSRGSSYNSPLHF

size: NA
J: TRBJ2-1
length: 14
V: TRBV5-1
CDR3: CASRLDGPYNEQFF

size: NA
J: TRBJ2-6
length: 14
V: TRBV11-1
CDR3: CASTPFSGANVLTF

size: NA
J: TRBJ1-4
length: 15
V: TRBV7-9
CDR3: CASSLAGTGGEKLFF

size: NA
J: TRBJ1-2
length: 17
V: TRBV2
CDR3: CASSPLGLEVAMNGYTF

size: NA
J: TRBJ1-4
length: 16
V: TRBV5-1
CDR3: CASSLIGQGTNEKLFF

size: NA
J: TRBJ1-1
length: 15
V: TRBV5-1
CDR3: CASSFRDNRLPDAFF

size: NA
J: TRBJ1-5
length: 17
V: TRBV19
CDR3: CASSIDLSGSGNQPQHF

size: NA
J: TRBJ1-6
length: 15
V: TRBV28
CDR3: CASSFGDRDNSPLHF

size: NA
J: TRBJ2-5
length: 13
V: TRBV12-3/TRBV12-4
CDR3: CASSFTGYGTQYF

size: NA
J: TRBJ1-5
length: 13
V: TRBV27
CDR3: CASSRGWAQPQHF

size: NA
J: TRBJ2-1
length: 15
V: TRBV3-1/TRBV3-2
CDR3: CASSQASNSYNEQFF

size: NA
J: TRBJ2-1
length: 17
V: TRBV4-2
CDR3: CASSRRTSGGGYNEQFF

size: NA
J: TRBJ2-5
length: 13
V: TRBV6-5
CDR3: CASRRTGMETQYF

size: once
J: TRBJ2-3
length: 14
V: TRBV7-2
CDR3: CASSLDGGRDTQYF

size: NA
J: TRBJ1-1
length: 14
V: TRBV11-2
CDR3: CASSPIRGGPEAFF

size: NA
J: TRBJ2-3
length: 14
V: TRBV5-8
CDR3: CASSFGTVTDTQYF

size: NA
J: TRBJ2-2
length: 14
V: TRBV6-5
CDR3: CASSYGTGTGELFF

size: once
J: TRBJ2-7
length: 14
V: TRBV6-5
CDR3: CASLGGTGSYEQYF

size: NA
J: TRBJ2-5
length: 16
V: TRBV5-1
CDR3: CASSLLGQGFVETQYF

size: NA
J: TRBJ1-2
length: 13
V: TRBV5-6
CDR3: CASSLADRAGYTF

size: once
J: TRBJ1-1
length: 14
V: TRBV4-1
CDR3: CASSQPNQGTEAFF

size: NA
J: TRBJ2-7
length: 13
V: TRBV2
CDR3: CASNNQGNYEQYF

size: once
J: TRBJ1-5
length: 14
V: TRBV6-5
CDR3: CASSHPTGNQPQHF

size: once
J: TRBJ2-7
length: 16
V: TRBV6-5
CDR3: CASSSPPGTGAYEQYF

size: NA
J: TRBJ2-2
length: 18
V: TRBV19
CDR3: CASSAGLAGSLNTGELFF

size: NA
J: TRBJ1-6
length: 13
V: TRBV20-1
CDR3: CSASSRGDSPLHF

size: NA
J: TRBJ1-6
length: 16
V: TRBV6-5
CDR3: CASSYFRGKYNSPLHF

size: NA
J: TRBJ2-5
length: 15
V: TRBV3-1/TRBV3-2
CDR3: CASSQGISGGETQYF

size: NA
J: TRBJ1-2
length: 13
V: TRBV6-5
CDR3: CATQTGGNYGYTF

size: NA
J: TRBJ2-3
length: 12
V: TRBV29-1
CDR3: CSVDPGSDTQYF

size: once
J: TRBJ1-5
length: 14
V: TRBV24-1
CDR3: CATSDSRSYQPQHF

size: NA
J: TRBJ2-5
length: 14
V: TRBV11-3
CDR3: CASSGGGQQETQYF

size: NA
J: TRBJ2-3
length: 14
V: TRBV10-3
CDR3: CAISTPVGTDTQYF

size: NA
J: TRBJ2-7
length: 17
V: TRBV11-2
CDR3: CASSLETGGIFSYEQYF

size: NA
J: TRBJ1-2
length: 14
V: TRBV11-2
CDR3: CASSLRTGVYGYTF

size: NA
J: TRBJ1-2
length: 14
V: TRBV24-1
CDR3: CATSDPGGGYGYTF